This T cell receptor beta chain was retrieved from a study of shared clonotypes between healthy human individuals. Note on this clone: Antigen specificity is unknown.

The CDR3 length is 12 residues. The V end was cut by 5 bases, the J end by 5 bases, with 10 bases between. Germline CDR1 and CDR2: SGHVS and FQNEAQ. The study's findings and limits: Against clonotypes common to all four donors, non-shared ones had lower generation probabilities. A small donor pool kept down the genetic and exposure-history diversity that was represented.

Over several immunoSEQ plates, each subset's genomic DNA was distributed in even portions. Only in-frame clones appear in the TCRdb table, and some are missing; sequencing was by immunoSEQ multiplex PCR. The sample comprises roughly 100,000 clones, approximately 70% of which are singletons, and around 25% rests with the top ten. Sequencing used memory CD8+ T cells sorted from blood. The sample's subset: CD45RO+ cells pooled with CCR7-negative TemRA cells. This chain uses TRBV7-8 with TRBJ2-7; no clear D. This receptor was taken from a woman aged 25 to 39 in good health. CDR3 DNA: TGTGCCAGCAGCCCAAGCACACACGAGCAGTACTTC. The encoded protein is CASSPSTHEQYF.